This T cell receptor beta chain was identified in a study of blood T cell repertoires in COVID-19. Repertoires were generated with immunoSEQ multiplex PCR, while TCRdb's copy carries only in-frame clones and drops some. Of about 83,000 clones listed, about 86% are singletons. Germline CDR1 is LNHDA and CDR2 is SQIVND (reference sequence). This CDR3 has 15 residues. Trimming cost V 5 bases and J 0 bases, with 13 bases left between them. The chain combines TRBV19 with TRBJ1-1, with a possible D match to TRBD1 (5 bases). This clonotype originated in a woman aged 80 or over in a cohort sampled during active or convalescent COVID-19. The material sequenced was peripheral blood. The chain's CDR3 is CASSRGARLNTEAFF. The DNA for the CDR3 is TGTGCCAGTAGTCGTGGGGCCAGGTTGAACACTGAAGCTTTCTTT.